This TCR beta chain was identified during a study of CD8 T cells in Susac syndrome. Notes on the study in general: The study acknowledged a relatively small number of individuals in its TCR sequencing and HLA analysis.

Sequencing of TCR beta was undertaken in CD8+ and CD4+ T cells derived from blood. Healthy donors matched for age and sex were used as controls. Negative isolation was used for CD8+ and CD4+ T cells, and FACS enrichment was applied to TEMRA cells. The CDR3 is 13 residues long. The V and J ends lost 3 bases and 8 bases respectively, with 11 bases between them. In regard to this clonotype: What it binds is unknown.

RNA amounts of roughly 0.45 to 1 ug underwent reverse transcription with random hexamers. TCRdb called the immunoSEQ multiplex PCR reads again in MiXCR, with one record for every CDR3 protein. In the table there are 69,000 or so distinct CDR3 sequences, 85% to 95% of which are singletons. Sequencing used CD8+ T cells from PBMCs. V usage is TRBV12-3 or TRBV12-4 and J usage is TRBJ2-1; weak D call: TRBD1 (6 bases). This TCR came from a human donor in good health. CDR3 sequence reads: CASSFTGLDEQFF. The CDR3 region has the DNA TGTGCCAGCAGTTTCACAGGGTTGGATGAGCAGTTCTTC.